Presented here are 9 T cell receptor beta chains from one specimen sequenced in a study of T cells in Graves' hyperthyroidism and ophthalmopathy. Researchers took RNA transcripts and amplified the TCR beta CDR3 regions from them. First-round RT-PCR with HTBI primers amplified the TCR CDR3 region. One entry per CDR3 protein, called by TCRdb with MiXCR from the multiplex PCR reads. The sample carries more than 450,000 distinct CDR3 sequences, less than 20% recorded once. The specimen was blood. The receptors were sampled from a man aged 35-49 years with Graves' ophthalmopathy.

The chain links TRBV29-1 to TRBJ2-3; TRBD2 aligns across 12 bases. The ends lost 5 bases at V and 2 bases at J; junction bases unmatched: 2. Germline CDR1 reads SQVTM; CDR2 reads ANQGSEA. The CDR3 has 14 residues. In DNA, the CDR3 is TGCAGCGTTTGGACTAGCGGGGTCACAGATACGCAGTATTTT. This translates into CSVWTSGVTDTQYF.

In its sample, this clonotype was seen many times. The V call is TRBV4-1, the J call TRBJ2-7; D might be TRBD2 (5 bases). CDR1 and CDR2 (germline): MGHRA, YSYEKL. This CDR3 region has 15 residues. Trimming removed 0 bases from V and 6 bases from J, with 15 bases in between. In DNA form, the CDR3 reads TGCGCCAGCAGCCAAGATCGTACGGGAAGAGGCGAGCAGTACTTC. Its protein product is CASSQDRTGRGEQYF.

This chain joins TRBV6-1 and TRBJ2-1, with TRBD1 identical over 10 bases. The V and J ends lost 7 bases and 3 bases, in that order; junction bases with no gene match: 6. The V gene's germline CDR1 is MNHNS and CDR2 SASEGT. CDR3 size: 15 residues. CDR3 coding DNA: TGTGCCAGCACCCCTGGGACAGGGGACTACAATGAGCAGTTCTTC. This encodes CASTPGTGDYNEQFF.

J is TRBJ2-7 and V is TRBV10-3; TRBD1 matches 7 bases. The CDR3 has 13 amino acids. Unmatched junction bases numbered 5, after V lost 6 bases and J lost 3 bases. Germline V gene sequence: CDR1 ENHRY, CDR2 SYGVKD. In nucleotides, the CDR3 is TGTGCCATCAGCCGGGACAGCCTCTACGAGCAGTACTTC. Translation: CAISRDSLYEQYF.

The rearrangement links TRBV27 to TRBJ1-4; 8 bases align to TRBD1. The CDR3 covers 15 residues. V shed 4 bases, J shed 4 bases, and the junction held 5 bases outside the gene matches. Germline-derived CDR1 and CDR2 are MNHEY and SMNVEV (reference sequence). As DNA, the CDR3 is TGTGCCAGCAGTTCCACAGGGGGGCTTAATGAAAAACTGTTTTTT. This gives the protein CASSSTGGLNEKLFF.

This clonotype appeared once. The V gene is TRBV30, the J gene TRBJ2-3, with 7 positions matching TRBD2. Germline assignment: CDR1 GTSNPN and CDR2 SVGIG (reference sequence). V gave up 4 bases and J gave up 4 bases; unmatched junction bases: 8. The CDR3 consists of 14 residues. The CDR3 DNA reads TGTGCCTGGACAAGGGGCGGGAGCGCAGATACGCAGTATTTT. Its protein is CAWTRGGSADTQYF. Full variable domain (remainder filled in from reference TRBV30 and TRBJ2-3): SQTIHQWPATLVQPVGSPLSLECTVEGTSNPNLYWYRQAAGRGLQLLFYSVGIGQISSEVPQNLSASRPQDRQFILSSKKLLLSDSGFYLCAWTRGGSADTQYFGPGTRLTVL.

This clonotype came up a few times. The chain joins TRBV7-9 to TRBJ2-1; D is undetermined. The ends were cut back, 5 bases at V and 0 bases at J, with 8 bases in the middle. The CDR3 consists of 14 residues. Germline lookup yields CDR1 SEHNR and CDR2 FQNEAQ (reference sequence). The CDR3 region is CASSQLGSYNEQFF. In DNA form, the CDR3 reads TGTGCCAGCAGCCAACTTGGCTCCTACAATGAGCAGTTCTTC.

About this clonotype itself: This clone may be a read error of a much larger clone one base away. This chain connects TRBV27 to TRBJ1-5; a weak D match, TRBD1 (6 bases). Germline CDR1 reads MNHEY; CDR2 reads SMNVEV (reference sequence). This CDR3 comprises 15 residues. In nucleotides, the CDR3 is TGTGCCGGCAGTTTCGGTCCAACAGGGTCACAGCCCCAGCATTTT. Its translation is CAGSFGPTGSQPQHF.

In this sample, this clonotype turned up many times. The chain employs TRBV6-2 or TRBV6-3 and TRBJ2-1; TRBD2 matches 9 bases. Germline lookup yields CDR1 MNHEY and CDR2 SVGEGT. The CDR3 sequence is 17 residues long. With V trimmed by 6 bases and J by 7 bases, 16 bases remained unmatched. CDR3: CASRHSSGASGKNEQFF. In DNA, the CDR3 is TGTGCCAGCAGACACTCGAGTGGGGCTAGCGGGAAAAATGAGCAGTTCTTC.